This T cell receptor (beta chain) was sequenced during a study of T cell clones after liver transplantation. A word on this clone: As yet, its antigen is unknown.

V gave up 5 bases and J gave up 1 base; unmatched junction bases: 4. Per the germline V gene, CDR1 is MDHEN and CDR2 is SYDVKM. The CDR3 totals 14 residues. Study-wide points: Post-transplant, graft-donor-reactive CD4 TCRbeta sequences in blood dropped significantly in most of the 8 subjects. Graft donor-reactive T cells may have migrated into the graft rather than being deleted. A larger donor-reactive than third-party decline suggested partial antigen-specific deletion.

Sequencing used immunoSEQ multiplex PCR; TCRdb keeps in-frame clones, though not all of them. This table has around 78,000 clones, over 80% appearing once. This material consisted of CD4+ T cells from blood, taken at the 22-month timepoint. The rearrangement joins TRBV28 to TRBJ1-2; 7 positions match TRBD1. The receptor was derived from a human patient who received a liver transplant. Some T cells could come from the graft donor. CDR3 DNA: TGTGCCAGCAGTACCCGACAGGGTAACTATGGCTACACCTTC. Translation: CASSTRQGNYGYTF.